This record concerns one TCR beta chain sequence. V was shortened by 2 bases and J by 0 bases, with 16 bases between the two germline ends. This CDR3 spans 17 amino acids. CDR1 and CDR2 (germline): SGDLS, YYNGEE. This sample was included in a study of beta chain features in type 1 diabetes. Expressed TCRB transcripts were sequenced, since all the RNA that had been isolated was reverse transcribed. Sequencing was performed with immunoSEQ multiplex PCR; in TCRdb, only in-frame clones are kept and a portion is missing. The sample lists approximately 300,000 clones; approximately 11% were seen once. The origin of this receptor is a young woman in good health. Sequencing input: naive CD4+ T cells from blood. The V gene is TRBV9, the J gene TRBJ2-3; D perhaps matches TRBD1 (5 bases). The DNA of the CDR3 is TGTGCCAGCAGCGTCCAAGCCGACAGTCCTAGCACAGATACGCAGTATTTT. Protein product: CASSVQADSPSTDTQYF.